This TCR beta chain was found in a study of blood T cell repertoires in COVID-19. Trimming removed 0 bases at V and 2 bases at J, with 14 bases between. CDR3 length: 17 amino acids. Germline CDR1 is LGHNT and CDR2 is FRNRAP. This clone has only a few counts. Per the study methods: Estimation of nucleated cell counts relied on the amplification of reference gene primers. Libraries were prepared by immunoSEQ multiplex PCR; TCRdb keeps only in-frame clonotypes and omits some of them. D and trimming come from the DNA, and the V and J calls and clone size come from that table. This sample yields roughly 90,000 clones, of which more than 70% are seen a single time; more than 2% belongs to the top ten.

The sample consisted of peripheral blood. This receptor was taken from a man in his fifties with acute or convalescent COVID-19. This chain connects TRBV12-5 to TRBJ1-5; tentatively, D is TRBD1 (5 bases). CDR3 DNA: TGTGCTAGTGGTTTGGTACATGGGGGGAATCGCAATCAGCCCCAGCATTTT. Amino acids: CASGLVHGGNRNQPQHF.